This T cell receptor (beta chain) was obtained from a study of OX40 agonist ivuxolimab in advanced cancers. Across the study: The patients got ivuxolimab, which is an agonistic anti-OX40 (CD134) antibody.

Germline-derived CDR1 and CDR2 are SGHDN and FVKESK. The J segment lost 7 bases and the V segment lost 4 bases, leaving 5 bases of the junction unmatched. The CDR3 is 13 residues long. For this clone: The antigen is unknown.

Clones were sequenced by immunoSEQ multiplex PCR, and TCRdb holds only the in-frame ones, with some missing. The sample has about 76,000 clones; about 81% are singletons. Study-level results: Among the lowest levels of clonal expansion were found in partial responders at 0.1-3.0 mg/kg. Expanded clones tended on average to be more numerous among CD8+ T cells than CD4+. CD4+ and CD8+ blood T cells expanded clonally by week 6 at 0.1 to 3.0 mg/kg.

The rearrangement uses TRBV14 and TRBJ1-1; TRBD1 matches 8 bases. The TCR originated in an adult with an advanced solid tumor such as melanoma, head and neck, liver or kidney cancer. Sequencing used CD4+ or CD8+ T cells sorted from blood, obtained in a trial of the OX40 agonist ivuxolimab. The CDR3 coding sequence is TGTGCCAGCAGCCCTCGACAGGGGAATGAAGCTTTCTTT. Residues: CASSPRQGNEAFF.